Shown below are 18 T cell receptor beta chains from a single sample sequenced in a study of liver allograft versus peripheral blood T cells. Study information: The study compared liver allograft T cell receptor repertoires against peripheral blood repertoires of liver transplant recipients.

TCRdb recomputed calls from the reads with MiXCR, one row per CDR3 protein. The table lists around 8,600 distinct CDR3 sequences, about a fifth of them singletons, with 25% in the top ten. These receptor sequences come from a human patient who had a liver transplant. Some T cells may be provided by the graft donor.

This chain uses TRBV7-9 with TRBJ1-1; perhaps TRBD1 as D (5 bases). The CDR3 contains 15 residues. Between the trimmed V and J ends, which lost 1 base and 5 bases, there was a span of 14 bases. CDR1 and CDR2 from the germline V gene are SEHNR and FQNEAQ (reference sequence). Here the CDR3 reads CASSLERGVRTEAFF. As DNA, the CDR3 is TGTGCCAGCAGCTTAGAAAGGGGAGTTCGGACTGAAGCTTTCTTT. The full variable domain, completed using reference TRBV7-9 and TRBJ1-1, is DTGVSQNPRHKITKRGQNVTFRCDPISEHNRLYWYRQTLGQGPEFLTYFQNEAQLEKSRLLSDRFSAERPKGSFSTLEIQRTEQGDSAMYLCASSLERGVRTEAFFGQGTRLTVV.

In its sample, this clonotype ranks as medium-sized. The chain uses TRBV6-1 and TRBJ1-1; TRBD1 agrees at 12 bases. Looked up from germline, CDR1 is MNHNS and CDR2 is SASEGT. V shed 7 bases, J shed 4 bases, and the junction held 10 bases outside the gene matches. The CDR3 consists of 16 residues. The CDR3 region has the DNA TGTGCCAGCACACGGGACAGGGGGCGGAGAGGCACTGAAGCTTTCTTT. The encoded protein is CASTRDRGRRGTEAFF.

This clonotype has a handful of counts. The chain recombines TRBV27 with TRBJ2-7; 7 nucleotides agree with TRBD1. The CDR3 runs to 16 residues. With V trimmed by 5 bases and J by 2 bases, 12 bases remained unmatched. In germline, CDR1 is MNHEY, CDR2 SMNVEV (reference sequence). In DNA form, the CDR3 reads TGTGCCAGCAGTCTCCACGCTAGACAGGGAACCTACGAGCAGTACTTC. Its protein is CASSLHARQGTYEQYF.

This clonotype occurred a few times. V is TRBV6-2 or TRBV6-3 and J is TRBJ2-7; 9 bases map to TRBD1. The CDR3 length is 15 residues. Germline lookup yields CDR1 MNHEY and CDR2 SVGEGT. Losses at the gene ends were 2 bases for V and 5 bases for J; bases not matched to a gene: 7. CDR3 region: CASSYTGTGIHEQYF. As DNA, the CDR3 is TGTGCCAGCAGTTACACCGGGACAGGGATCCACGAGCAGTACTTC.

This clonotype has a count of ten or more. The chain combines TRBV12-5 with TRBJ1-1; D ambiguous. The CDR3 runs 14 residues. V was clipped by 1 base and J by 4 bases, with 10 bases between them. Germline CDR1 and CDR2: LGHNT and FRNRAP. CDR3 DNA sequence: TGTGCTAGTGGTTTGGAACGGGAGATCACTGAAGCTTTCTTT. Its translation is CASGLEREITEAFF.

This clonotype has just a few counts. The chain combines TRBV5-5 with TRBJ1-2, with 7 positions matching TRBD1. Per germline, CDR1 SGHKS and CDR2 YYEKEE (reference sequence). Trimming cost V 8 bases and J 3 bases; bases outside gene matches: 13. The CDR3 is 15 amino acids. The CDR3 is CASIDTGDSYYGYTF. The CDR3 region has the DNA TGTGCCAGTATAGATACAGGGGACTCGTACTATGGCTACACCTTC.

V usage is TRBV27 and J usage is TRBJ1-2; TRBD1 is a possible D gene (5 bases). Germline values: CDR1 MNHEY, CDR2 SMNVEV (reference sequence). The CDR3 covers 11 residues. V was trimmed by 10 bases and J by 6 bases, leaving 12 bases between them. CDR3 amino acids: CATAGIDGYTF. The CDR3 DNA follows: TGTGCCACCGCAGGGATAGATGGCTACACCTTC.

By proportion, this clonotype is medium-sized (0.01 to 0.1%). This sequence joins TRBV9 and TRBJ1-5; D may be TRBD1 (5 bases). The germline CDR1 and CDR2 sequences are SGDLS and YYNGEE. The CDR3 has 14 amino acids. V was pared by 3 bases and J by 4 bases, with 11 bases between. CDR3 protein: CASSAGGGNQPQHF. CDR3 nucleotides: TGTGCCAGCAGCGCTGGGGGAGGGAATCAGCCCCAGCATTTT.

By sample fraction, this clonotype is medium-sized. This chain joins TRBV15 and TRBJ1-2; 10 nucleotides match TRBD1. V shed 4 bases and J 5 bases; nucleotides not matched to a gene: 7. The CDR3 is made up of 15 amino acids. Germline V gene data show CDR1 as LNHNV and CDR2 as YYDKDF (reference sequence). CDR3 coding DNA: TGTGCCACCAGCACAAGACAGGGGGCTGAGTATGGCTACACCTTC. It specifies CATSTRQGAEYGYTF.

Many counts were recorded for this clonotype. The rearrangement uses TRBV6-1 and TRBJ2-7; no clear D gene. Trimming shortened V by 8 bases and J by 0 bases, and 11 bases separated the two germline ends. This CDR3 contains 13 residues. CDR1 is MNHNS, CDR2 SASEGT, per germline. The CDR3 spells CASRQESSYEQYF. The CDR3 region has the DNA TGTGCCAGCCGGCAGGAGAGCTCCTACGAGCAGTACTTC.

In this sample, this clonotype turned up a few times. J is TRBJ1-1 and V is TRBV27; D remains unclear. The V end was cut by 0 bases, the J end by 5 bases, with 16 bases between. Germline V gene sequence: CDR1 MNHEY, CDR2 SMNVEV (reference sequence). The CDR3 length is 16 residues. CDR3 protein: CASSLSERAERTEAFF. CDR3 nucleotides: TGTGCCAGCAGTTTATCGGAAAGGGCCGAGAGGACTGAAGCTTTCTTT.

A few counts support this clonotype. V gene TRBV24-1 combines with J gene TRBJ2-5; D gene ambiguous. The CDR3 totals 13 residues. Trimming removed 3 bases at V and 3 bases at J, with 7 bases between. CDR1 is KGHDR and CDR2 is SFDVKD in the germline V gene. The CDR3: CATSDGQEETQYF. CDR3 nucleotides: TGTGCCACCAGTGATGGCCAGGAAGAGACCCAGTACTTC.

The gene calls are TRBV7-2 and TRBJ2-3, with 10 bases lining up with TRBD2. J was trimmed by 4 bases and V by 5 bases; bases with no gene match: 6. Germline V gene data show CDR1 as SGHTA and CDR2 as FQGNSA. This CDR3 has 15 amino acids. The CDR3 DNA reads TGTGCCAGCAGCCCGAGCGGGGGGGCCGCAGATACGCAGTATTTT. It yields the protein CASSPSGGAADTQYF.

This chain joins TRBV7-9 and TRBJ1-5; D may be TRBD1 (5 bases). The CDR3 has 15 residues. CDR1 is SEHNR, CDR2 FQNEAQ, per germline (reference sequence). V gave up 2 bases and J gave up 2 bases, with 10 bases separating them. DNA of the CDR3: TGTGCCAGCAGCTTATCGGGCAGGGGCAATCAGCCCCAGCATTTT. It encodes CASSLSGRGNQPQHF.

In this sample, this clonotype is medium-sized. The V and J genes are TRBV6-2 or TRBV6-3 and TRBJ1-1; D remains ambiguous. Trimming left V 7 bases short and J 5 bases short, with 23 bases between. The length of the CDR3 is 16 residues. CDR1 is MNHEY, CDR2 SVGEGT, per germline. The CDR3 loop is CASTPLETPVVTEAFF. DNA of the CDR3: TGTGCCAGCACCCCCCTCGAAACGCCGGTCGTGACTGAAGCTTTCTTT.

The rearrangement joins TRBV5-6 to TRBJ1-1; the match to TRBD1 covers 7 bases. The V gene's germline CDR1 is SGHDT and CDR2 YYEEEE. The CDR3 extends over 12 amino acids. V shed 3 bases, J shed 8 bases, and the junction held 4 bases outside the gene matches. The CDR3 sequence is CASSSMDREAFF. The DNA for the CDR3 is TGTGCCAGCAGCTCCATGGACAGGGAAGCTTTCTTT. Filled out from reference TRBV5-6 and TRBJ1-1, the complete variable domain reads DAGVTQSPTHLIKTRGQQVTLRCSPKSGHDTVSWYQQALGQGPQFIFQYYEEEERQRGNFPDRFSGHQFPNYSSELNVNALLLGDSALYLCASSSMDREAFFGQGTRLTVV.

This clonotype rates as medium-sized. The CDR3 sequence: CASSLSPGRYGYTF. The CDR3 nucleotides are TGTGCCAGCAGTTTATCGCCGGGAAGGTATGGCTACACCTTC. V usage is TRBV27 and J usage is TRBJ1-2; no firm D call. Trimming removed 0 bases at V and 5 bases at J, with 10 bases between. Per germline, CDR1 MNHEY and CDR2 SMNVEV (reference sequence). The CDR3 runs 14 residues.

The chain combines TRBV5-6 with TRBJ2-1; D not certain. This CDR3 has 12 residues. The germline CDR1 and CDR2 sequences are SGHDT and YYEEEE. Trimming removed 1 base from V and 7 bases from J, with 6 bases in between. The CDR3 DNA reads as TGTGCCAGCAGCTTGACTGGGAATGAGCAGTTCTTC. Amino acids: CASSLTGNEQFF.